Listed below are T cell receptor beta chains from one sample, sequenced in a study of blood T cell repertoires in COVID-19. Assay: immunoSEQ multiplex PCR; the TCRdb copy retains only in-frame clones and omits some. In the table there are some 120,000 clones, around 86% of which are singletons. Source material: peripheral blood. All receptors derive from a human donor in a cohort sampled during active COVID-19. The CDR3 runs from the conserved cysteine through the conserved F or W. D genes are given only for firm matches. Only some rows state a clone size, as once, few, many or a class for expanded clones.

d_gene,j_gene,v_gene,abundance,CDR3aa,CDR3nt
TRBD1,TRBJ2-7,TRBV5-8,NA,CASSPGQGRGFSYEQYF,TGTGCCAGCAGCCCCGGACAGGGGCGAGGGTTCTCCTACGAGCAGTACTTC
NA,TRBJ2-1,TRBV12-5,once,CASGLVKGGAGQFF,TGTGCTAGTGGTTTGGTAAAAGGCGGGGCCGGGCAGTTCTTC
TRBD2,TRBJ2-2,TRBV10-2,NA,CATGLAGGPANTGELFF,TGCGCCACGGGACTAGCGGGAGGGCCGGCGAACACCGGGGAGCTGTTTTTT
NA,TRBJ1-2,TRBV4-3,once,CASSQEGLRGGYTF,TGCGCCAGCAGCCAAGAGGGGCTTCGGGGGGGCTACACCTTC
TRBD1,TRBJ2-6,TRBV5-1,once,CASSTGEYSGANVLTF,TGCGCCAGCAGCACAGGGGAGTACTCTGGGGCCAACGTCCTGACTTTC
TRBD1,TRBJ1-1,TRBV28,NA,CASRPETGRNTEAFF,TGTGCCAGCAGACCTGAGACAGGGAGGAACACTGAAGCTTTCTTT
TRBD1,TRBJ2-1,TRBV4-1,NA,CASSQDPTGARQFF,TGCGCCAGCAGCCAAGATCCGACAGGGGCGAGGCAGTTCTTC
NA,TRBJ2-2,TRBV7-2,NA,CASSSSGSNTGELFF,TGTGCCAGCAGCTCCAGCGGGTCGAACACCGGGGAGCTGTTTTTT
NA,TRBJ1-6,TRBV7-9,NA,CASSLTKEHSPLHF,TGTGCCAGCAGCCTGACAAAAGAGCATTCACCCCTCCACTTT
TRBD1,TRBJ2-1,TRBV7-3,NA,CASSLTPGQVNNEQFF,TGTGCCAGCAGCTTAACGCCCGGACAGGTTAACAATGAGCAGTTCTTC
TRBD2,TRBJ2-3,TRBV10-3,NA,CAISGNSGFADTQYF,TGTGCCATCAGTGGAAATAGCGGGTTCGCAGATACGCAGTATTTT
NA,TRBJ1-2,TRBV4-3,NA,CASSQGSGINYGYTF,TGCGCCAGCAGCCAAGGTTCGGGAATCAACTATGGCTACACCTTC
TRBD1,TRBJ2-1,TRBV5-1,NA,CASSWDRVSYNEQFF,TGCGCCAGCAGCTGGGACAGGGTCTCCTACAATGAGCAGTTCTTC
NA,TRBJ2-5,TRBV5-6,NA,CASSLGVQETQYF,TGTGCCAGCAGCTTAGGGGTGCAAGAGACCCAGTACTTC
NA,TRBJ2-1,TRBV19,NA,CASSLFLGGTRRVHEQFF,TGTGCCAGTAGTTTATTCTTGGGCGGGACGCGACGGGTACATGAGCAGTTCTTC
TRBD2,TRBJ2-3,TRBV4-2,NA,CASSQAPRAGGPHTQYF,TGTGCCAGCAGCCAGGCCCCCCGCGCGGGAGGCCCCCATACGCAGTATTTT
TRBD2,TRBJ2-3,TRBV3-1/TRBV3-2,NA,CASSSRLAISTDTQYF,TGTGCCAGCAGCAGCCGACTAGCTATCAGCACAGATACGCAGTATTTT
NA,TRBJ1-1,TRBV7-9,NA,CASSLAGRVITEAFF,TGTGCCAGCAGCTTAGCCGGGAGGGTTATCACTGAAGCTTTCTTT
TRBD1,TRBJ1-4,TRBV19,NA,CASTRQGGDEKLFF,TGTGCCAGTACCCGACAGGGTGGGGATGAAAAACTGTTTTTT
NA,TRBJ1-1,TRBV4-3,NA,CASSQDIIYEAFF,TGCGCCAGCAGCCAAGATATAATCTACGAAGCTTTCTTT
TRBD1,TRBJ1-1,TRBV7-9,NA,CASEGQANTEAFF,TGTGCCAGCGAGGGACAGGCGAACACTGAAGCTTTCTTT
TRBD2,TRBJ2-2,TRBV19,NA,CASSQWEGQTGELFF,TGTGCCAGTAGTCAGTGGGAGGGCCAAACCGGGGAGCTGTTTTTT
TRBD2,TRBJ2-1,TRBV27,NA,CASSFFAGGPYEQFF,TGTGCCAGCAGTTTCTTTGCGGGAGGGCCTTATGAGCAGTTCTTC
TRBD1,TRBJ1-5,TRBV6-5,NA,CASSYSGQGDQPQHF,TGTGCCAGCAGTTACTCAGGGCAGGGGGATCAGCCCCAGCATTTT
NA,TRBJ1-1,TRBV28,NA,CASSLQREAFF,TGTGCCAGCAGTTTACAGAGGGAAGCTTTCTTT
NA,TRBJ2-5,TRBV7-2,NA,CASSSSGARETQYF,TGTGCCAGCAGCTCTTCGGGAGCGCGGGAGACCCAGTACTTC